This T cell receptor beta chain came from a study of cytomegalovirus exposure and HLA in healthy donors. Study summary: The same platform was used for the 120 validation repertoires and the roughly 670 first-cohort repertoires, a later analysis reported.

General study findings and limits: Among TCR sequences, most were rare, though some public TCRs appeared in many donors.

This CDR3 is 11 amino acids long. Germline assignment: CDR1 MNHEY and CDR2 SVGAGI. The ends were cut back, 8 bases at V and 2 bases at J, with 7 bases in the middle. TCRdb's copy holds only in-frame clones and misses some; the assay was immunoSEQ multiplex PCR. Among 120,000 to 150,000 clones, roughly 91% were seen once, and the ten largest hold about 3%. This clone was counted a single time. Its antigen remains unknown. Specimen: PBMCs. The TCR originated in a woman aged 18-29 years in good health and CMV-seropositive. The rearrangement uses TRBV6-5 and TRBJ2-7, with D unclear. The CDR3 region has the DNA TGTGCCAGCGGAGCTACCTACGAGCAGTACTTC. This codes for CASGATYEQYF.